The sequence of this TCR beta chain was determined in a study of OX40 agonist ivuxolimab in advanced cancers. Study overall: The patients' treatment was ivuxolimab, an agonistic anti-OX40 (CD134) antibody. Across the patients, intravenous ivuxolimab was delivered every 2 weeks at 0.01 to 10 mg/kg. Partial responses occurred in Three dose-escalation patients, one with hepatocellular carcinoma and two with cutaneous melanoma.

Measured with immunoSEQ multiplex PCR; TCRdb has only the in-frame clones, and not every one. Of fewer than 85,000 clones listed, about four fifths are singletons. This clonotype originated in an adult with an advanced solid tumor such as melanoma, head and neck, liver or kidney cancer. The material was CD4+ or CD8+ T cells sorted from blood, obtained in a trial of the OX40 agonist ivuxolimab.

The CDR3 spells CASSFLGFRDTGELFF. In DNA form, the CDR3 reads TGTGCCAGCAGCTTCCTTGGGTTCCGGGACACCGGGGAGCTGTTTTTT. The rearrangement uses TRBV7-9 and TRBJ2-2; D gene uncertain. CDR3 length equals 16 residues. Germline assignment: CDR1 SEHNR and CDR2 FQNEAQ (reference sequence). V was trimmed by 3 bases and J by 3 bases, leaving 14 bases between them. Full variable domain (outside the CDR3, taken from reference TRBV7-9 and TRBJ2-2): DTGVSQNPRHKITKRGQNVTFRCDPISEHNRLYWYRQTLGQGPEFLTYFQNEAQLEKSRLLSDRFSAERPKGSFSTLEIQRTEQGDSAMYLCASSFLGFRDTGELFFGEGSRLTVL.